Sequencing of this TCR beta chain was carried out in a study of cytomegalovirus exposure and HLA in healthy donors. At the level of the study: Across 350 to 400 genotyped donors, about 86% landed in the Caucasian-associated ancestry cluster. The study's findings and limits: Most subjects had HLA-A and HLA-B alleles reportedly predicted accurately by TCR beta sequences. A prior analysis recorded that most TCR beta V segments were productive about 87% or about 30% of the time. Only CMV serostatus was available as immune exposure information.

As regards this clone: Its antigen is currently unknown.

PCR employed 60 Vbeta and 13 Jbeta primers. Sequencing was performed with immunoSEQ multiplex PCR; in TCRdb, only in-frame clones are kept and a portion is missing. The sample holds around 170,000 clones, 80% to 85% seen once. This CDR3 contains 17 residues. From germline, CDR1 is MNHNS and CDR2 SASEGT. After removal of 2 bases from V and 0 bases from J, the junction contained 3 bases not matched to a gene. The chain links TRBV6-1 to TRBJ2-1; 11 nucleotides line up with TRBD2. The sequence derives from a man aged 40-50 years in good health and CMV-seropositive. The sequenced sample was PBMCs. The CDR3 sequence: CASSETSGGVSYNEQFF. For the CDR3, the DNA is TGTGCCAGCAGTGAAACTAGCGGGGGTGTCTCCTACAATGAGCAGTTCTTC.